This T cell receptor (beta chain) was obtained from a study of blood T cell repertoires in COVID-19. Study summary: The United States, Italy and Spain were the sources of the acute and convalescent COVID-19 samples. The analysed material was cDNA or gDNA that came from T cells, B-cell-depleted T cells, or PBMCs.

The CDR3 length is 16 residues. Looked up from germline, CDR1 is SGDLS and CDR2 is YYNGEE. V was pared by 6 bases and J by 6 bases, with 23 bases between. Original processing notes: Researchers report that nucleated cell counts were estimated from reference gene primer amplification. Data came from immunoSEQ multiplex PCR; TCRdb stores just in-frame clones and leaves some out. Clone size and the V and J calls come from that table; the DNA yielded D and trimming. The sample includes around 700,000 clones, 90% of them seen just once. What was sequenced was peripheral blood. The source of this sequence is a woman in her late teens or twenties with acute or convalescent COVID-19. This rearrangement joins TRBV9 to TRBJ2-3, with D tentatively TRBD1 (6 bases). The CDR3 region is CASTDRLRGSRDTQYF. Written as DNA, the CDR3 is TGTGCCAGCACCGATCGATTGAGGGGGAGCCGCGATACGCAGTATTTT.